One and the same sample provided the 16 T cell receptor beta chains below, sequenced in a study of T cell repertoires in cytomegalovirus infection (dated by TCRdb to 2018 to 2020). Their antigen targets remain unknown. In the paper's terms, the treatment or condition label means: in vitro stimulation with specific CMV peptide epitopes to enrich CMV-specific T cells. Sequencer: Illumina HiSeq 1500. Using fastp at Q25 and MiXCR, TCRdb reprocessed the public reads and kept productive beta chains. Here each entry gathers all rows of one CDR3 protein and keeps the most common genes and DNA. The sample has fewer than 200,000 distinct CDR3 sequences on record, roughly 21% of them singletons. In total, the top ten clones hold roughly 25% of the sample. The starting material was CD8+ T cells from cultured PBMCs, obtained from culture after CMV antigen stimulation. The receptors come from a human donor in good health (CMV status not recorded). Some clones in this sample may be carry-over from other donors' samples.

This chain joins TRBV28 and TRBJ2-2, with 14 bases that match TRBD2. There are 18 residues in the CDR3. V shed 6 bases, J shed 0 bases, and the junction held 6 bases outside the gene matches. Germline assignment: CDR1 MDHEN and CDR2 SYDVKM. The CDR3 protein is CASSPGLAGGPNTGELFF. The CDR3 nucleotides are TGTGCCAGCAGCCCCGGACTAGCGGGGGGCCCGAACACCGGGGAGCTGTTTTTT.

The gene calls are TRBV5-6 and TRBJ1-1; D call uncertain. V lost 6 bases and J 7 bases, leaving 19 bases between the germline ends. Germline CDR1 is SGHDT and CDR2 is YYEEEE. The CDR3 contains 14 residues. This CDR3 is CASTPGAGRLEAFF. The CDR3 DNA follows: TGTGCCAGCACCCCCGGAGCGGGGAGACTTGAAGCTTTCTTT.

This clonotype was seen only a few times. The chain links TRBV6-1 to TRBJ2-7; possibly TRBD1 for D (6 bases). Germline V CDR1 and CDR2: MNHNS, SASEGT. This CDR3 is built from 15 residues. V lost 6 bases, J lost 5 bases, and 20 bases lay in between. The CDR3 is CASRPGTGYIDEQYF. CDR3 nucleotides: TGTGCCAGCAGGCCTGGAACAGGGTATATCGACGAGCAGTACTTC.

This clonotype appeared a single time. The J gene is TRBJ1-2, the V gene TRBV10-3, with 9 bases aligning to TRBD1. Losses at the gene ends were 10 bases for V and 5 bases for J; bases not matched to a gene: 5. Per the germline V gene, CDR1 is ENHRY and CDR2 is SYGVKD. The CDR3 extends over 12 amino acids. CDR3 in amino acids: CATGTGNYGYTF. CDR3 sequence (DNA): TGTGCCACCGGGACAGGGAATTATGGCTACACCTTC.

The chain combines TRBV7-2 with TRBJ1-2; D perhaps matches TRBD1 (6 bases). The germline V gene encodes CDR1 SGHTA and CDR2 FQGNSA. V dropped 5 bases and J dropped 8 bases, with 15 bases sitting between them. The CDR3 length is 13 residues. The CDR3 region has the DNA TGTGCCAGCAGCGCGGCGGGGGGGCTAGGCTACACCTTC. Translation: CASSAAGGLGYTF.

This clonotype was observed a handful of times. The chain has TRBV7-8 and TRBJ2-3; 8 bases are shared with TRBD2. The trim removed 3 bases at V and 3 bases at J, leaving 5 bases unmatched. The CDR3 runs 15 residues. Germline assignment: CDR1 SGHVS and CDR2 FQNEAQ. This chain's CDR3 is CASSFFGLATDTQYF. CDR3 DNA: TGTGCCAGCAGCTTTTTCGGACTAGCAACAGATACGCAGTATTTT.

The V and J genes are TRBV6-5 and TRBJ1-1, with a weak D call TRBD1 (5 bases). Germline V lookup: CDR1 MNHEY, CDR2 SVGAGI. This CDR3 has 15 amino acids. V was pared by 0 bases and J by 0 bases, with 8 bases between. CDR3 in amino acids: CASSYSRDLNTEAFF. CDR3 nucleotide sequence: TGTGCCAGCAGTTACTCGCGGGACTTGAACACTGAAGCTTTCTTT.

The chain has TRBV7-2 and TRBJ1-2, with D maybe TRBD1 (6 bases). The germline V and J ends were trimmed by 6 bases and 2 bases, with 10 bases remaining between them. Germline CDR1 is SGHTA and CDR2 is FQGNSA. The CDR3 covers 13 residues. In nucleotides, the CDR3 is TGTGCCAGCAGAAGCGGACAGAACTATGGCTACACCTTC. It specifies CASRSGQNYGYTF.

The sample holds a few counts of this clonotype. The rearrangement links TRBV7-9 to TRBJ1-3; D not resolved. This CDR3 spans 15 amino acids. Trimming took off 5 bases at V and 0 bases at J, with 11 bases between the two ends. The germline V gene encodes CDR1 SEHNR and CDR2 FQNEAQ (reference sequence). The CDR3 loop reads CASSQPSFSGNTIYF. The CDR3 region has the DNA TGTGCCAGCAGCCAACCATCTTTCTCTGGAAACACCATATATTTT. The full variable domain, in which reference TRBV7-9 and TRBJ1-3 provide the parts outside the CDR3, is DTGVSQNPRHKITKRGQNVTFRCDPISEHNRLYWYRQTLGQGPEFLTYFQNEAQLEKSRLLSDRFSAERPKGSFSTLEIQRTEQGDSAMYLCASSQPSFSGNTIYFGEGSWLTVV.

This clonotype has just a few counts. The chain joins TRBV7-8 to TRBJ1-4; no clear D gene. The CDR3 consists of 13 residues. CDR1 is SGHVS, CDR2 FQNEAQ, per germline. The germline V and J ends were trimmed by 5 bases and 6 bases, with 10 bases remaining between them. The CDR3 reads CASSEYKYEKLFF. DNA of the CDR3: TGTGCCAGCAGCGAATACAAGTATGAAAAACTGTTTTTT. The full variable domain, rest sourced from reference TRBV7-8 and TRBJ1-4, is GAGVSQSPRYKVAKRGQDVALRCDPISGHVSLFWYQQALGQGPEFLTYFQNEAQLDKSGLPSDRFFAERPEGSVSTLKIQRTQQEDSAVYLCASSEYKYEKLFFGSGTQLSVL.

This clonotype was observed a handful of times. The chain's CDR3 is CATSGRRSYEQYF. CDR3 sequence (DNA): TGTGCCACCTCGGGGCGTCGTAGTTACGAGCAGTACTTC. The chain uses TRBV7-8 and TRBJ2-7; D is tentatively TRBD1 or TRBD2 (5 bases each). This CDR3 is built from 13 residues. Per the germline V gene, CDR1 is SGHVS and CDR2 is FQNEAQ. V gave up 10 bases and J gave up 4 bases, with 17 bases separating them.

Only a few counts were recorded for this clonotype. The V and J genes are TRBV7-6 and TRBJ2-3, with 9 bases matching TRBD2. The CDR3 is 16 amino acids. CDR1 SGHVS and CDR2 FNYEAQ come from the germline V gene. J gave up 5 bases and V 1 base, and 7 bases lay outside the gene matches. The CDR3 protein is CASSLEAAGGLDTQYF. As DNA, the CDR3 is TGTGCCAGCAGCTTAGAAGCCGCGGGAGGGTTAGATACGCAGTATTTT.

The CDR3 coding sequence is TGTGCCACCGGAACCCGACAGGGAGGTGGCTACACCTTC. Encoded protein: CATGTRQGGGYTF. V usage is TRBV12-3 or TRBV12-4 and J usage is TRBJ1-2, with 7 bases lining up with TRBD1. Trimming removed 10 bases from V and 7 bases from J; junction bases left unmatched: 12. The CDR3 is 13 amino acids.

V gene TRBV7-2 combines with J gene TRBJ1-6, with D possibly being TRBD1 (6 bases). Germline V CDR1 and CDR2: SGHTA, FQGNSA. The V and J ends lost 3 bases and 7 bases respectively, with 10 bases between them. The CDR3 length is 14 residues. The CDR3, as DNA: TGTGCCAGCAGCTTGAACAGGGACAATTCACCCCTCCACTTT. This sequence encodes CASSLNRDNSPLHF.

CDR3 coding DNA: TGTGCCAGCAGTCCCCTCGACGGGAACACTGAAGCTTTCTTT. As protein: CASSPLDGNTEAFF. The rearrangement joins TRBV27 to TRBJ1-1; no definite D call. Trimming pared 5 bases from V and 1 base from J, leaving 11 bases between. Per germline, CDR1 MNHEY and CDR2 SMNVEV (reference sequence). The CDR3 covers 14 residues.

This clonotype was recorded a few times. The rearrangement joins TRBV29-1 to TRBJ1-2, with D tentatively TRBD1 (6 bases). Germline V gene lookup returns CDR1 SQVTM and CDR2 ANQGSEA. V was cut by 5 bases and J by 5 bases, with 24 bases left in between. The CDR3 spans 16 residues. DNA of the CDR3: TGCAGCGTTTATGGGTTGCTCGGACAGAAGTCGTATGGCTACACCTTC. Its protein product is CSVYGLLGQKSYGYTF.